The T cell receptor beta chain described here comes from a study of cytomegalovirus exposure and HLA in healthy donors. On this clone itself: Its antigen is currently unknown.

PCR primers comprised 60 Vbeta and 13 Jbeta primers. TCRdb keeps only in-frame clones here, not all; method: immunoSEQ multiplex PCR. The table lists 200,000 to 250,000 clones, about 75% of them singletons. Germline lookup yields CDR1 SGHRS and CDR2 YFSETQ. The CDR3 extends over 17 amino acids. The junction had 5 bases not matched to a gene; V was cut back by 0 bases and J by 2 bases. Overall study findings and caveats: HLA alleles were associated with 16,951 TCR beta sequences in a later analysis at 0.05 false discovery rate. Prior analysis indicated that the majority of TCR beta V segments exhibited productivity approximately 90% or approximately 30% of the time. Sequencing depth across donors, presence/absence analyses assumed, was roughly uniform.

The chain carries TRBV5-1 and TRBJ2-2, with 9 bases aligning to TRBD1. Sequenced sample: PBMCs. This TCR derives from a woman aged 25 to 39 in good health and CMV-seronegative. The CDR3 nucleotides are TGCGCCAGCAGCTTGGCCCTGGACAGGGGAAACACCGGGGAGCTGTTTTTT. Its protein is CASSLALDRGNTGELFF.